This is a list of T cell receptor beta chains from one sample in a study of siplizumab effects on memory and regulatory T cells. The assay was immunoSEQ multiplex PCR, and TCRdb's table has in-frame clones only and misses some. Of around 95,000 clones in the sample, about 94% were seen once. The sequenced sample consisted of non-Treg CD4+ T cells sorted from blood. These receptors were taken from a human donor in good health. Both conserved end residues are part of each CDR3. Fields, in order: J gene, V gene, clone size, D gene, CDR3 DNA, CDR3 protein. D genes are given only for firm matches. Clone size appears in some rows only: once, few, many, or a class for an expanded clone.

j_gene: TRBJ1-2; v_gene: TRBV19; abundance: once; d_gene: .; CDR3nt: TGTGCCACCAGGCTCGACCCGACAGGAGGGCGCTATGGCTACACCTTC; CDR3aa: CATRLDPTGGRYGYTF
j_gene: TRBJ2-5; v_gene: TRBV11-2; abundance: .; d_gene: .; CDR3nt: TGTGCCAGCAGGGTAATACGCGAGGAGACCCAGTACTTC; CDR3aa: CASRVIREETQYF
j_gene: TRBJ2-2; v_gene: TRBV7-2; abundance: once; d_gene: TRBD2; CDR3nt: TGTGCCAGCAGCCCCGGACTAGCGGGAGAAGGGGAGCTGTTTTTT; CDR3aa: CASSPGLAGEGELFF
j_gene: TRBJ2-7; v_gene: TRBV6-6; abundance: .; d_gene: .; CDR3nt: TGTGCCTGCAGCACCAGGACAGCTAAGCCCTACGAGCAGTACTTC; CDR3aa: CACSTRTAKPYEQYF
j_gene: TRBJ1-1; v_gene: TRBV14; abundance: .; d_gene: .; CDR3nt: TGTGCCAGCAGCCGATCGAATTTAGCGTCCGAAGCTTTCTTT; CDR3aa: CASSRSNLASEAFF
j_gene: TRBJ2-2; v_gene: TRBV19; abundance: .; d_gene: .; CDR3nt: TGTGCTACATATTCCAGGGACGCCGGGGAGCTGTTTTTT; CDR3aa: CATYSRDAGELFF
j_gene: TRBJ2-7; v_gene: TRBV29-1; abundance: .; d_gene: TRBD1; CDR3nt: TGCAGCGTTGCGGGGACAGGTTGGGTCGGGCAGTACTTC; CDR3aa: CSVAGTGWVGQYF
j_gene: TRBJ2-3; v_gene: TRBV9; abundance: .; d_gene: .; CDR3nt: TGTGCCAGCAGCGTAGCAGGGAGCCGAGATACGCAGTATTTT; CDR3aa: CASSVAGSRDTQYF
j_gene: TRBJ1-2; v_gene: TRBV6-1; abundance: .; d_gene: .; CDR3nt: TGTGCCGCCACGGGTGGCTATGGCTACACCTTC; CDR3aa: CAATGGYGYTF
j_gene: TRBJ1-2; v_gene: TRBV5-1; abundance: .; d_gene: .; CDR3nt: TGCGCCAGCAGCGTAAACGGGGGACTAAGGGATGGCTACACCTTC; CDR3aa: CASSVNGGLRDGYTF
j_gene: TRBJ1-5; v_gene: TRBV6-6; abundance: .; d_gene: .; CDR3nt: TGTGCCAGCAGTTGGGGATGGGACGTCAATCAGCCCCAGCATTTT; CDR3aa: CASSWGWDVNQPQHF
j_gene: TRBJ1-4; v_gene: TRBV7-8; abundance: .; d_gene: .; CDR3nt: TGTGCCAGCAGGCCTTCCGGGACACGGGAAAAACTGTTTTTT; CDR3aa: CASRPSGTREKLFF
j_gene: TRBJ2-4; v_gene: TRBV6-1; abundance: .; d_gene: TRBD2; CDR3nt: TGTGCCAGCGGACCTCTAGCGGGAGGAAACATTCAGTACTTC; CDR3aa: CASGPLAGGNIQYF
j_gene: TRBJ2-3; v_gene: TRBV9; abundance: .; d_gene: TRBD2; CDR3nt: TGTGCCAGCAGCGTCTTAGCGGGAAAGAACACAGATACGCAGTATTTT; CDR3aa: CASSVLAGKNTDTQYF
j_gene: TRBJ2-5; v_gene: TRBV9; abundance: .; d_gene: TRBD2; CDR3nt: TGTGCCAGCAGCTTCGGACTAGCTGGGGAGACCCAGTACTTC; CDR3aa: CASSFGLAGETQYF
j_gene: TRBJ2-5; v_gene: TRBV5-1; abundance: .; d_gene: TRBD1; CDR3nt: TGCGCCAGCAGCTTGGGACAGGGGTCTAGGGAGACCCAGTACTTC; CDR3aa: CASSLGQGSRETQYF
j_gene: TRBJ2-1; v_gene: TRBV7-3; abundance: .; d_gene: .; CDR3nt: TGTGCCAGCAGCCCGGGGGGCGGGATTTCGTTCTTC; CDR3aa: CASSPGGGISFF
j_gene: TRBJ2-5; v_gene: TRBV6-6; abundance: .; d_gene: .; CDR3nt: TGTGCCAGCAGCCCCTCGTGGGTTTTGGAGACCCAGTACTTC; CDR3aa: CASSPSWVLETQYF
j_gene: TRBJ1-2; v_gene: TRBV29-1; abundance: .; d_gene: TRBD1; CDR3nt: TGCAGCGGGGCAACAGGGGACTATGGCTACACCTTC; CDR3aa: CSGATGDYGYTF
j_gene: TRBJ2-2; v_gene: TRBV6-4; abundance: .; d_gene: .; CDR3nt: TGTGCCAGCAGTCCGATAGTAAACACCGGGGAGCTGTTTTTT; CDR3aa: CASSPIVNTGELFF
j_gene: TRBJ1-1; v_gene: TRBV18; abundance: .; d_gene: .; CDR3nt: TGTGCCAGCTCACCTTCCAGGGGAGGTAGTGCCGCTGAAGCTTTCTTT; CDR3aa: CASSPSRGGSAAEAFF
j_gene: TRBJ2-6; v_gene: TRBV28; abundance: .; d_gene: .; CDR3nt: TGTGCCAGCAGTTTGATAGGGGGGACTGGGGCCAACGTCCTGACTTTC; CDR3aa: CASSLIGGTGANVLTF
j_gene: TRBJ2-7; v_gene: TRBV11-2; abundance: .; d_gene: TRBD2; CDR3nt: TGTGCCAGCAGCAAGCGGGAGGTCAGCGAGCAGTACTTC; CDR3aa: CASSKREVSEQYF
j_gene: TRBJ1-5; v_gene: TRBV15; abundance: .; d_gene: .; CDR3nt: TGTGCCACCAGCAGAGCACGGGATAGCAATCAGCCCCAGCATTTT; CDR3aa: CATSRARDSNQPQHF
j_gene: TRBJ2-2; v_gene: TRBV29-1; abundance: .; d_gene: .; CDR3nt: TGCAGCGTTGAAGGCCCTAGGGGGGGATTCAACACCGGGGAGCTGTTTTTT; CDR3aa: CSVEGPRGGFNTGELFF
j_gene: TRBJ2-7; v_gene: TRBV5-6; abundance: .; d_gene: .; CDR3nt: TGTGCCAGCAGCCCCCGGGACTCGCATTCTTCGTACGAGCAGTACTTC; CDR3aa: CASSPRDSHSSYEQYF